This T cell receptor beta chain was sequenced in a study of tumor-infiltrating lymphocytes in primary liver carcinoma. TCR beta cDNA was reverse-transcribed from about 500 ng of total RNA. The reaction used a constant-region primer and ProtoScript II reverse transcriptase. Library construction for TCR beta comprised three nested multiplex PCR rounds performed with slightly modified ARM-PCR. The two initial PCR rounds, about 9 cycles each, used TRBV1-TRBV30 forward and C-beta reverse primers. MiXCR was run by TCRdb on the multiplex PCR reads, yielding one entry per CDR3 protein. This sample has about 320,000 distinct CDR3 sequences, with 65% found just once. Unsorted whole blood served as the source of blood RNA, and germline DNA was extracted as well. The authors collected four milliliters of peripheral blood before surgery. CDR1 is LGHNA, CDR2 YNFKEQ, per germline. The V end was cut by 2 bases, the J end by 14 bases, with 21 bases between. The CDR3 is 14 residues long.

The sample consisted of peripheral blood. The chain employs TRBV4-2 and TRBJ2-5; either TRBD1 or TRBD2 may fit D (6 bases each). The clonotype comes from a man aged 35 to 55 with primary liver carcinoma and hepatitis B virus infection. CDR3 residues: CASSQKEGGEIQYF. CDR3 coding DNA: TGTGCCAGCAGCCAAAAAGAGGGGGGAGAGATCCAATACTTC.